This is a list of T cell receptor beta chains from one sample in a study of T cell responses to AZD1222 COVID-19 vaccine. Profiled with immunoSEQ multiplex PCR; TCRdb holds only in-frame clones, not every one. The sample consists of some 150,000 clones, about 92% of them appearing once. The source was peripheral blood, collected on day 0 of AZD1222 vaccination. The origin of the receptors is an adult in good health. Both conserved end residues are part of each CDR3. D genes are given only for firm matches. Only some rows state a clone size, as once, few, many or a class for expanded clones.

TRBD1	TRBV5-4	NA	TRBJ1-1	CASSSPRDRENTEAFF	TGTGCCAGCAGCTCACCCCGGGACAGAGAGAACACTGAAGCTTTCTTT
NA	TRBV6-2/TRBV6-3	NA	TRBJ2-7	CASSYSPRSYEQYF	TGTGCCAGCAGTTACTCCCCCCGCAGCTACGAGCAGTACTTC
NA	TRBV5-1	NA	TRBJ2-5	CASSLQEAMGETQYF	TGCGCCAGCAGCTTACAGGAAGCCATGGGAGAGACCCAGTACTTC
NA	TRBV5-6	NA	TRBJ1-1	CASSLTVFMNTEAFF	TGTGCCAGCAGCTTGACAGTCTTCATGAACACTGAAGCTTTCTTT
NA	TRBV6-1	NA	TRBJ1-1	CASSGRQNTEAFF	TGTGCCAGCAGTGGCAGACAGAACACTGAAGCTTTCTTT
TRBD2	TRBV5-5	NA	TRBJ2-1	CASSFSGVNNEQFF	TGTGCCAGCAGCTTTAGCGGGGTCAACAATGAGCAGTTCTTC
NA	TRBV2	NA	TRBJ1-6	CASQTLYNSPLHF	TGTGCCAGCCAAACCCTGTATAATTCACCCCTCCACTTT
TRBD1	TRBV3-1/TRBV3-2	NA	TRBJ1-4	CASSPRTGDEKLFF	TGTGCCAGCAGCCCGAGGACAGGGGATGAAAAACTGTTTTTT
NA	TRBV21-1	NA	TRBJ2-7	CASSKGPLGGLGGEQYF	TGTGCCAGCAGCAAAGGGCCCCTGGGGGGCCTCGGTGGCGAGCAGTACTTC
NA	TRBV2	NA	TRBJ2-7	CASSGGLGYEQYF	TGTGCCAGCAGTGGAGGACTGGGTTACGAGCAGTACTTC
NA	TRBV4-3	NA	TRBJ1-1	CASSQGAGFNTEAFF	TGCGCCAGCAGCCAAGGGGCGGGTTTTAACACTGAAGCTTTCTTT
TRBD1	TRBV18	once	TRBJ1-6	CASSPLAGGDSPLHF	TGTGCCAGCTCACCCCTTGCAGGGGGGGATTCACCCCTCCACTTT
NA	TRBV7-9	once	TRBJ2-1	CASSLALGVSYNEQFF	TGTGCCAGCAGCTTAGCGCTAGGAGTGTCCTACAATGAGCAGTTCTTC
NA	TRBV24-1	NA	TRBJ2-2	CATSDVHRDTGELFF	TGTGCCACCAGTGATGTCCACAGGGACACCGGGGAGCTGTTTTTT
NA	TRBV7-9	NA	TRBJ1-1	CASSLGLTGTARFSAFF	TGTGCCAGCAGCTTAGGCCTGACCGGGACCGCGAGGTTTTCGGCTTTCTTT
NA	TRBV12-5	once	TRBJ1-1	CASTVGGTEAFF	TGTGCTAGTACCGTCGGGGGGACTGAAGCTTTCTTT
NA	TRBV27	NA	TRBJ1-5	CASGETWLSNQPQHF	TGTGCCAGCGGGGAGACATGGCTGAGCAATCAGCCCCAGCATTTT
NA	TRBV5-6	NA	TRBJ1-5	CASSQDPDQPQHF	TGTGCCAGCAGCCAGGACCCAGATCAGCCCCAGCATTTT
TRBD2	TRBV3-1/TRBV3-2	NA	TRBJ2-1	CASSLPGGPGYEQFF	TGTGCCAGCAGCCTTCCGGGGGGGCCTGGGTATGAGCAGTTCTTC
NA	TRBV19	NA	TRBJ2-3	CASSTTPRAGATDTQYF	TGTGCCAGTAGTACGACCCCCAGGGCGGGGGCAACAGATACGCAGTATTTT
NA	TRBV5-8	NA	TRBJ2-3	CASSWGLPATDTQYF	TGTGCCAGCAGCTGGGGCTTGCCGGCCACAGATACGCAGTATTTT
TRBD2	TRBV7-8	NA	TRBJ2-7	CASSLAGHTASSYEQYF	TGTGCCAGCAGCCTAGCGGGACACACTGCGAGCTCCTACGAGCAGTACTTC
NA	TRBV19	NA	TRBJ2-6	CASWGRISSGANVLTF	TGTGCCAGTTGGGGCAGGATAAGCTCTGGGGCCAACGTCCTGACTTTC
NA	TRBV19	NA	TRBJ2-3	CATTARSGITDTQYF	TGTGCCACCACCGCTCGCTCAGGGATCACAGATACGCAGTATTTT
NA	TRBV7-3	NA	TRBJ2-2	CASSLGVSGELFF	TGTGCCAGCAGCTTAGGCGTTTCGGGGGAGCTGTTTTTT
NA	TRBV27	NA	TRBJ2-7	CASSLVGGGSYEQYF	TGTGCCAGCAGTTTAGTTGGGGGAGGCTCCTACGAGCAGTACTTC
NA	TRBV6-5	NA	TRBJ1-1	CASSYPGMNTEAFF	TGTGCCAGCAGTTACCCGGGAATGAACACTGAAGCTTTCTTT
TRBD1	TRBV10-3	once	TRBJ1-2	CATRITATGGVDGYTF	TGTGCCACCAGAATTACGGCGACAGGGGGCGTGGATGGCTACACCTTC
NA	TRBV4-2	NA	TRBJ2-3	CASSQVWEDTQYF	TGTGCCAGCAGCCAAGTTTGGGAAGATACGCAGTATTTT
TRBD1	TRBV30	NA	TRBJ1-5	CAWNRGQVDQPQHF	TGTGCCTGGAACCGGGGACAGGTCGATCAGCCCCAGCATTTT
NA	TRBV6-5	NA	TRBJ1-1	CASRRNAGTPAFF	TGTGCCAGCAGACGAAACGCCGGGACCCCAGCTTTCTTT
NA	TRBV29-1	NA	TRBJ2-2	CSVVSQAGELFF	TGCAGCGTTGTTAGTCAGGCCGGGGAGCTGTTTTTT
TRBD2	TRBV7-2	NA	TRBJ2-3	CASSPSGATTDTQYF	TGTGCCAGCAGCCCTAGCGGCGCTACCACAGATACGCAGTATTTT
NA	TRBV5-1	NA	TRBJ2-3	CASSLVAVSTDTQYF	TGCGCCAGCAGCTTGGTAGCGGTATCCACAGATACGCAGTATTTT
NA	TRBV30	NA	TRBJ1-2	CAWTGFEGYTF	TGTGCCTGGACGGGGTTCGAGGGCTACACCTTC